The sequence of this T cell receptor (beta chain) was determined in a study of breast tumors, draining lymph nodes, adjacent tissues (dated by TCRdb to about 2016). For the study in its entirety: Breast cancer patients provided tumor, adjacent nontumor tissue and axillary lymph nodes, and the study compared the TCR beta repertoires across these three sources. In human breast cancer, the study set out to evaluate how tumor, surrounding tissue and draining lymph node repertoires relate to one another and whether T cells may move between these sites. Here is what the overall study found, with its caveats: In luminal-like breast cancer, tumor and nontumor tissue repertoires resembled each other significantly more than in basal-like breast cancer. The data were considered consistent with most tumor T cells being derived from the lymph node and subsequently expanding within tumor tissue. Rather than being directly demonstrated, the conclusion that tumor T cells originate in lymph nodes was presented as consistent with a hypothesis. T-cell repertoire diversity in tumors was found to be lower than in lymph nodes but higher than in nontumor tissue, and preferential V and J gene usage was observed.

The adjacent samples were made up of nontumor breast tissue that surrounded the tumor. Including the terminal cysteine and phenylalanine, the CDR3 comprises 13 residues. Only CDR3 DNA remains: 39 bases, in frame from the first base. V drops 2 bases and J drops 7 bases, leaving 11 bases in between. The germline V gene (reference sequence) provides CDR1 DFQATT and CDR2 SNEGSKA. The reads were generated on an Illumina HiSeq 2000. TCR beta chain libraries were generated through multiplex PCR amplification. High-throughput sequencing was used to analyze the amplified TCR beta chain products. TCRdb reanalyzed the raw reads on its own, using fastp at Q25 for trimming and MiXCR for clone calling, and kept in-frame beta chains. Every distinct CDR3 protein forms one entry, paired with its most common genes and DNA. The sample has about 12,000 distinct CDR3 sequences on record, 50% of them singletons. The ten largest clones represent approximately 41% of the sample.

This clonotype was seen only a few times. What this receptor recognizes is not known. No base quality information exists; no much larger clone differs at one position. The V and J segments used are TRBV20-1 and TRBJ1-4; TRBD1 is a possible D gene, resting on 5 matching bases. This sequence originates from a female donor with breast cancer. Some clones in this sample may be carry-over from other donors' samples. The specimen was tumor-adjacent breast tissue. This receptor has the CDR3 CSARLWDGEKLFF. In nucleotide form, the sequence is TGCAGTGCTAGACTGTGGGACGGTGAAAAACTGTTTTTT.